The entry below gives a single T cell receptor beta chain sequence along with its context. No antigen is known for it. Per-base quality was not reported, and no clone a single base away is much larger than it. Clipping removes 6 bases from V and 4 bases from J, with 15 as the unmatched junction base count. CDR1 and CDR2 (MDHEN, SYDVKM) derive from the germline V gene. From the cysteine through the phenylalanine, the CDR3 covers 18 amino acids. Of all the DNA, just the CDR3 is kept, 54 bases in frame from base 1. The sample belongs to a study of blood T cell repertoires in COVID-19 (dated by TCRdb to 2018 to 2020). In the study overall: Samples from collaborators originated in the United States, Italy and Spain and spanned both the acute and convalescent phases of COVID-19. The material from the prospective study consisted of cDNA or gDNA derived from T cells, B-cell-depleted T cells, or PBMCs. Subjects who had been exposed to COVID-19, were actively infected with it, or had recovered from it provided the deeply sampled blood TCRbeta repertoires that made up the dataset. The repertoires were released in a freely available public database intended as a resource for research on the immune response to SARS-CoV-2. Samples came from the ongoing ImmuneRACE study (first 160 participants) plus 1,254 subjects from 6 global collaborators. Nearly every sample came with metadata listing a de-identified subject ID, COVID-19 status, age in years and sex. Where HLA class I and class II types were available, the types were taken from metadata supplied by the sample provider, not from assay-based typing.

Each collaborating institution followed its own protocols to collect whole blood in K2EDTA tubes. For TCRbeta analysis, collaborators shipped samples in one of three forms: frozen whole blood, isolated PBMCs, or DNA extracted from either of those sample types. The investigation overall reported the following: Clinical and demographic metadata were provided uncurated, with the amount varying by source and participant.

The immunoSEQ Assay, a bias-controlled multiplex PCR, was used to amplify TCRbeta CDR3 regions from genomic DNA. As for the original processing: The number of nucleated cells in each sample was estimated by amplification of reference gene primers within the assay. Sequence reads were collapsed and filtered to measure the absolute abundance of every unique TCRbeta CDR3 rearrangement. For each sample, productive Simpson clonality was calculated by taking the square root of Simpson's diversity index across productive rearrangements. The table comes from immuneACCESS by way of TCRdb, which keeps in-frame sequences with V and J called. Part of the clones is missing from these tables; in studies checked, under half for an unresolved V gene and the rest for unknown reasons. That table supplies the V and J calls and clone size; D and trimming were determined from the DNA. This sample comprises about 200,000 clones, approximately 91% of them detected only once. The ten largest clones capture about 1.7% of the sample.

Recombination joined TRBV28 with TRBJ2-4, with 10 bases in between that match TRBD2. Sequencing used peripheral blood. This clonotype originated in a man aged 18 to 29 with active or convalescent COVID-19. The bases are TGTGCCAGCAGATTGACAGGGTCCCAGCGGGAGGGGAAAAACATTCAGTACTTC. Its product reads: CASRLTGSQREGKNIQYF.